Presented here are 5 T cell receptor beta chains from one specimen sequenced in a study of naive and memory T cell subsets. Amplification of ligated cDNA took four PCR rounds with SP2 and nested alpha and beta constant primers. Each CDR3 protein gets one entry after TCRdb re-called the 5' RACE reads with MiXCR. The sample records 57,000 or so distinct CDR3 sequences, roughly 6.7% being singletons. The library had UMIs added by 3' ligation of an oligonucleotide to TCR cDNA. These receptor sequences come from a male donor in good health.

The chain employs TRBV7-9 and TRBJ1-3; TRBD1 might be the D (6 bases). Per the germline V gene, CDR1 is SEHNR and CDR2 is FQNEAQ (reference sequence). There are 16 residues in the CDR3. The V and J ends lost 3 bases and 2 bases respectively, with 14 bases between them. The CDR3 loop is CASSFLQGVAGNTIYF. CDR3 sequence (DNA): TGTGCCAGCAGCTTCCTACAGGGTGTAGCTGGAAACACCATATATTTT.

This clonotype has a handful of counts. The CDR3 DNA reads as TGTGCCAGCAGCCGGACCCCTTGGGAGCAGTACTTC. Translated, it gives CASSRTPWEQYF. The chain joins TRBV14 to TRBJ2-7; D is unresolved. Per the germline V gene, CDR1 is SGHDN and CDR2 is FVKESK. V lost 4 bases and J 7 bases, leaving 11 bases between the germline ends. The CDR3 is 12 residues long.

Ten or more counts support this clonotype. The rearrangement links TRBV20-1 to TRBJ1-2; 10 bases map to TRBD1. Germline CDR1 and CDR2: DFQATT and SNEGSKA (reference sequence). CDR3 length equals 16 residues. The V segment lost 6 bases and the J segment 0 bases; nucleotides outside the gene matches: 10. CDR3 DNA: TGCAGTGCCCCCGGGACAGGGGAGCTAGCTAACTATGGCTACACCTTC. Protein sequence: CSAPGTGELANYGYTF.

V is TRBV2 and J is TRBJ1-1; tentative D call: TRBD1 (5 bases). Germline CDR1 SNHLY, CDR2 FYNNEI. V was pared by 11 bases and J by 6 bases, with 13 bases between. The CDR3 covers 11 residues. CDR3 sequence (DNA): TGTGCCGTTCCCAGGGAAGCTGAAGCTTTCTTT. It translates to CAVPREAEAFF.

This clonotype was counted many times. The chain recombines TRBV29-1 with TRBJ2-7; 8 nucleotides match TRBD1. Germline CDR1 and CDR2: SQVTM and ANQGSEA. After removal of 7 bases from V and 1 base from J, the junction contained 9 bases not matched to a gene. The CDR3 runs to 14 residues. CDR3 DNA: TGCAGCGCCGCCACGGACAGGGCATCCTACGAGCAGTACTTC. It codes for CSAATDRASYEQYF.